Listed below are T cell receptor beta chains from one sample, sequenced in a study of siplizumab effects on memory and regulatory T cells. Sequencing used immunoSEQ multiplex PCR; TCRdb keeps in-frame clones, though not all of them. The sample has more than 90,000 clones, around 90% seen once. The source material was non-Treg CD4+ T cells sorted from blood. These receptors all come from a human donor in good health. CDR3s leave out the opening cysteine and the closing phenylalanine or tryptophan. Fields, in order: V gene, CDR3 protein.

TRBV30 AWSVVGNTIY
TRBV19 ASSTTRTAYGYT
TRBV28 ATLVVRSSGANVLT
TRBV28 ASSLFRQGATRGYT
TRBV11-3 ASSPTGTETQY
TRBV19 ASNNRENTGELF
TRBV30 AWRGPGRGSVSGANVLT
TRBV2 ASSDLQVWEQF
TRBV5-4 ASSPDGQNVEQF
TRBV5-1 ASSFTRELNTEAF
TRBV10-1 ASSDGRPYGYT
TRBV28 ASSSAGTGGKKAF
TRBV7-6 ASSYLRGDTQY
TRBV5-4 ASSHGTSGSYEQY
TRBV30 AWRPGTYGYT
TRBV4-1 ASSQEFRGTSLSSYNEQF
TRBV9 ASSVDDRYYGYT
TRBV10-3 ATGEGIATNEKLF
TRBV6-1 ASGGPMAEQF
TRBV25-1 ASSDNYKNTGELF
TRBV15 ATSRDQQINTGELF
TRBV2 ASSDSEAYEQY
TRBV6-1 ASRESSGANEQF
TRBV19 ASSIVRVLGSGELF
TRBV4-1 ASSRITTNEKLF
TRBV5-6 ASSRTGPPNQPQH
TRBV25-1 ASSDKQGGSYEQY
TRBV19 ASSIDGAGGNNEQF
TRBV20-1 SVLGSQAF
TRBV9 ASSVAPTDLGEKLF
TRBV29-1 SVPTPGLATDTQY
TRBV7-9 ASSDPRGISGNTIY
TRBV6-4 ASRTAGAGEQF
TRBV9 ASSVGRTDTQY
TRBV2 ASSEQGKDYGYT
TRBV27 ASSNSGTSWYNEQF
TRBV11-3 ASSLSGTFNEQF
TRBV15 ATSERTIQETQY
TRBV5-4 ASSLTGTSGSGNEQF
TRBV4-1 ASSQPDTGGYT
TRBV6-5 ASGRSYNSPLH
TRBV19 ASSPRGRRETQY
TRBV5-1 ASSLVGLEQY
TRBV9 VSSVSGTGRAKNIQY
TRBV4-2 ASSPLMAGGGETQY
TRBV5-4 ASSSGGALSQPQH
TRBV18 ASSPEGYEQY
TRBV5-4 ASSSFKSSYEQY
TRBV28 ASSPRGGLSNYGYT
TRBV5-5 ASSRVRAHGYT
TRBV9 ASSVTQGPNYGYT
TRBV5-1 ASSLDRAAGQPQH
TRBV10-2 ASSESSSTGNEKLF
TRBV2 ASSEARLAGTDTQY
TRBV5-4 ASSSVPGELF
TRBV11-3 ASSVPGQSVPYEQY
TRBV30 AWSVLVYEQY
TRBV20-1 SASNYNEQF
TRBV7-9 ASSRTEVNYGYT
TRBV25-1 ASSTTLAGGYNEQF